This T cell receptor (beta chain) derives from a study of T cells in Graves' hyperthyroidism and ophthalmopathy. Trimming removed 4 bases from V and 7 bases from J, with 11 bases in between. The length of the CDR3 is 13 residues. In germline, CDR1 is SNHLY, CDR2 FYNNEI. Under 3 months was the duration of disease in ophthalmopathy patients, who also had a Clinical Activity Score of at least 3 and a NOSPECS grade of at least 4. Fresh peripheral blood, 9.5 to 10 ml of it, supplied the PBMCs. RNA transcripts were the template for amplifying TCR beta CDR3 regions. RT-PCR in the first round (using the HTBI primer set) targeted the TCR CDR3. TCRdb recomputed calls from the multiplex PCR reads with MiXCR, one row per CDR3 protein. The table lists 250,000 to 300,000 distinct CDR3 sequences, 15% to 20% of them singletons, with 35% to 40% in the top ten. Points on this clonotype: Its antigen is unidentified.

Findings of the study overall: Median prediction lead before ophthalmopathy onset was about 6.3 months with the model.

The sequenced sample was blood. The sequence derives from a man aged 50-59 years with Graves' ophthalmopathy. The chain is built from TRBV2 and TRBJ2-1, with D possibly being TRBD2 (6 bases). The CDR3 DNA reads as TGTGCCAGCAGTGGCATAGGGAGGAATGAGCAGTTCTTC. It encodes CASSGIGRNEQFF.